This T cell receptor beta chain originates from a study of blood T cell repertoires in COVID-19. Across the study: Specimens from acute and convalescent COVID-19 originated in the United States, Italy and Spain.

This CDR3 has 13 residues. Trimming cost V 7 bases and J 0 bases, with 9 bases left between them. How the authors handled the data: Reference gene primers were amplified, and this amplification served to estimate nucleated cell counts. This table comes from immunoSEQ multiplex PCR, and its TCRdb copy is limited to in-frame clones, with some not included. The V and J calls and the clone size are those of that table, but D and trimming were determined from the DNA. The sample has approximately 150,000 clones; approximately 86% are singletons. This sequence was found in a woman aged 60-75 years with active or convalescent COVID-19. The chain carries TRBV12-3 or TRBV12-4 and TRBJ1-1, with unresolved D. Material for sequencing was peripheral blood. CDR3 sequence: CASNRQVNTEAFF. As DNA, the CDR3 is TGTGCCAGCAATCGACAAGTGAACACTGAAGCTTTCTTT.